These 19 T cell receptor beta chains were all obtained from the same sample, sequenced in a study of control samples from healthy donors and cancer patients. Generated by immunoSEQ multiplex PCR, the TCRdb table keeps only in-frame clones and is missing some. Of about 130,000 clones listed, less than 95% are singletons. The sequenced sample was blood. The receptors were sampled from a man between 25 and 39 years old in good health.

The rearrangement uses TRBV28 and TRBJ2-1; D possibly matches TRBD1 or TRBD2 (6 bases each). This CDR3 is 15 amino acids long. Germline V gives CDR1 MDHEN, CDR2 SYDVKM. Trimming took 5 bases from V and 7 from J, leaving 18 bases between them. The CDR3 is CASSSSGQGRNEQFF. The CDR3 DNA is TGTGCCAGCAGTAGTTCGGGGCAGGGGAGGAATGAGCAGTTCTTC. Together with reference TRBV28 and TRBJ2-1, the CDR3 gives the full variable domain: DVKVTQSSRYLVKRTGEKVFLECVQDMDHENMFWYRQDPGLGLRLIYFSYDVKMKEKGDIPEGYSVSREKKERFSLILESASTNQTSMYLCASSSSGQGRNEQFFGPGTRLTVL.

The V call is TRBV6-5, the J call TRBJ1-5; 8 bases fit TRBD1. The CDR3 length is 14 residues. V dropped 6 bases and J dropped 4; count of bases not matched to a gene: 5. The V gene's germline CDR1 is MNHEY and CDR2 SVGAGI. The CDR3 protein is CASRGTGENQPQHF. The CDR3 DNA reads TGTGCCAGCAGGGGGACAGGTGAAAATCAGCCCCAGCATTTT.

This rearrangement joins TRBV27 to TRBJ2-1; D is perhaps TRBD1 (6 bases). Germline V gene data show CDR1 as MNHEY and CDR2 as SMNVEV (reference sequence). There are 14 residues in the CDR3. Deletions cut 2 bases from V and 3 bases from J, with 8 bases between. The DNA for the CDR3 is TGTGCCAGCAGTTTAGCAGGGGTCTACAATGAGCAGTTCTTC. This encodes CASSLAGVYNEQFF.

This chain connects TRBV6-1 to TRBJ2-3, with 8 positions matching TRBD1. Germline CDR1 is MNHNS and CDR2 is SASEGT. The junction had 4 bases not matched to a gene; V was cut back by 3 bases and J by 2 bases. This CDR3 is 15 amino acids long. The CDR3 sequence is CASSEYRGSTDTQYF. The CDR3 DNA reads TGTGCCAGCAGTGAGTACAGGGGGTCCACAGATACGCAGTATTTT.

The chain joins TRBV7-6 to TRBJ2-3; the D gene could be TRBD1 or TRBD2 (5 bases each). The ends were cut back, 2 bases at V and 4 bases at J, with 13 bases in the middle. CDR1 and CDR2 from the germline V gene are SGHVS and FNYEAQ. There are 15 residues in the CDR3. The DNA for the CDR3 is TGTGCCAGCAGCTTACCGACAATGGGGGCAGATACGCAGTATTTT. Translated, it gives CASSLPTMGADTQYF.

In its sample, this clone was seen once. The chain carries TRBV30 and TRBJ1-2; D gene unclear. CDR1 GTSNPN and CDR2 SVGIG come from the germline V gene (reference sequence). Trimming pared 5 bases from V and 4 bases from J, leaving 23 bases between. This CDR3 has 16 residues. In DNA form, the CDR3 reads TGTGCCTGGGAGCGCCGGACTCTATCCGGGCTCTATGGCTACACCTTC. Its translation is CAWERRTLSGLYGYTF.

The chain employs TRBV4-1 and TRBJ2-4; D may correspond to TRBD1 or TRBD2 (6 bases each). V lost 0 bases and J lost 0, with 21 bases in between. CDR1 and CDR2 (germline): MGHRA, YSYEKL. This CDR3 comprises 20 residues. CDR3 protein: CASSQDRGGQNLIAKNIQYF. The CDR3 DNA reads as TGCGCCAGCAGCCAAGATAGGGGAGGACAGAACTTAATAGCCAAAAACATTCAGTACTTC.

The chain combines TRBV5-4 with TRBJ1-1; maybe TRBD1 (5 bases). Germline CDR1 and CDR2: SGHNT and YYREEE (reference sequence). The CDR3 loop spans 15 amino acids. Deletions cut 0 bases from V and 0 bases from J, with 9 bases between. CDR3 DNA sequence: TGTGCCAGCAGCTTGGGTGGAGGGGTGAACACTGAAGCTTTCTTT. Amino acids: CASSLGGGVNTEAFF.

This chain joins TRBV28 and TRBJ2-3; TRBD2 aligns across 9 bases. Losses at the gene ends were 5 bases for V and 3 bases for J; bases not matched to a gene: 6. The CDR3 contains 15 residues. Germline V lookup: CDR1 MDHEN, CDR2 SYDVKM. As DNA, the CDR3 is TGTGCCAGCAGTCCGTTAGCGGGGGAAACAGATACGCAGTATTTT. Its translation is CASSPLAGETDTQYF.

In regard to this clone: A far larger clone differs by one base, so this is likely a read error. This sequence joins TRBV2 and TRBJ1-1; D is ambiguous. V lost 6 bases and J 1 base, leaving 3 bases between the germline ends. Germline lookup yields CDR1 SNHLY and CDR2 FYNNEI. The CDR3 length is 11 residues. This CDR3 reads CASRTNTEAFF. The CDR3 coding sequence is TGTGCCAGCAGGACGAACACTGAAGCTTTCTTT.

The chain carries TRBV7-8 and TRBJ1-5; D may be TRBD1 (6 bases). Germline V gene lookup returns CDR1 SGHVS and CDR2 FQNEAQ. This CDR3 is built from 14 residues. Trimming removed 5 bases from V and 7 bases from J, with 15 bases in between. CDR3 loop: CASSRLGAGQPQHF. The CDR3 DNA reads TGTGCCAGCAGCCGCTTGGGGGCCGGGCAGCCCCAGCATTTT.

The CDR3 DNA is TGTGCCAGCAGTTTTACAGGGGGGGAAGTAAACACTGAAGCTTTCTTT. The encoded protein is CASSFTGGEVNTEAFF. The gene calls are TRBV27 and TRBJ1-1; 8 nucleotides line up with TRBD1. Germline V lookup: CDR1 MNHEY, CDR2 SMNVEV (reference sequence). V lost 3 bases to trimming and J lost 2 bases; unmatched junction nucleotides: 8. The CDR3 consists of 16 residues.

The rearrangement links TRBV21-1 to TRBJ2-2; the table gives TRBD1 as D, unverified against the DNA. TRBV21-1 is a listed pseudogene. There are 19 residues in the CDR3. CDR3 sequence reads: CASSNIGQGPLYYTGELFF. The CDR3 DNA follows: TGTGCCAGCAGCAATATTGGACAGGGGCCCCTCTATTACACCGGGGAGCTGTTTTTT.

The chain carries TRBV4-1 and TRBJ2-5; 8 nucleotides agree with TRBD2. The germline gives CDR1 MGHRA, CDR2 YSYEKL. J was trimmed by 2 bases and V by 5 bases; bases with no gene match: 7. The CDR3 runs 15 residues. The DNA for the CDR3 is TGCGCCAGCAGCGCGGTAGCGGGGCTGCAAGAGACCCAGTACTTC. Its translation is CASSAVAGLQETQYF.

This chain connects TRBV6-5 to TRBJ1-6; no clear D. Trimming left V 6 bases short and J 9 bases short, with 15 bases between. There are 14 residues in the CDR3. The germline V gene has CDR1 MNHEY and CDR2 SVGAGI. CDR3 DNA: TGTGCCAGCAGAGGAGTCGGTTATTCTTCACCCCTCCACTTT. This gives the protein CASRGVGYSSPLHF.

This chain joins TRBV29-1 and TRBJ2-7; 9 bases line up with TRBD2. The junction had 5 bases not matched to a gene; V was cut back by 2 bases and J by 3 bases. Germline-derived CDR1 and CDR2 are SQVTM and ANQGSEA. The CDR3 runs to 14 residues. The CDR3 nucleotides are TGCAGCGTTGAAAGTCTAGCGGGGAACTACGAGCAGTACTTC. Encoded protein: CSVESLAGNYEQYF.

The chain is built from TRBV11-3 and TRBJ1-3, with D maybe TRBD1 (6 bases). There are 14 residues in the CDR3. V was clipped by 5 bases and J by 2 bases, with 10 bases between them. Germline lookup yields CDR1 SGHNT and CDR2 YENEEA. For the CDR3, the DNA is TGTGCCAGCAGCCGGGGACAAGCTGGAAACACCATATATTTT. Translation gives CASSRGQAGNTIYF.

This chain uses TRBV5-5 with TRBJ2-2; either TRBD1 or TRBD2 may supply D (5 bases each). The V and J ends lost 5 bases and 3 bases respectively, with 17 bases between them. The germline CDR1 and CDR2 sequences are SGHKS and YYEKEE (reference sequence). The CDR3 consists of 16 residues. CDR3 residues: CASSSRPGRDTGELFF. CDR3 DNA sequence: TGTGCCAGCAGTTCCAGGCCGGGACGAGACACCGGGGAGCTGTTTTTT.

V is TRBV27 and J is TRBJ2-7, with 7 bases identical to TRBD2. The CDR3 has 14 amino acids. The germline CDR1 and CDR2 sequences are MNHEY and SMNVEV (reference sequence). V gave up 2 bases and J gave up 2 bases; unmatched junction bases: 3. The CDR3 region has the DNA TGTGCCAGCAGTTTAGGCGGGGGAACCTACGAGCAGTACTTC. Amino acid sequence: CASSLGGGTYEQYF.